Presented here are 16 T cell receptor beta chains from one specimen sequenced in a study of blood T cell repertoires in COVID-19. The method was immunoSEQ multiplex PCR; TCRdb's version includes in-frame clones alone and lacks a portion of them. Found here are 50,000 to 70,000 clones, roughly 70% of them singletons; the top ten hold 51%. Sequencing input: PBMCs or T cells enriched from blood (not recorded which). Receptors were obtained from a woman in her sixties or seventies who had been exposed to COVID-19.

This clone showed up just once. The V and J genes are TRBV7-9 and TRBJ1-1; 8 nucleotides line up with TRBD1. The CDR3 covers 14 residues. The V gene end was trimmed by 3 bases and the J gene end by 4 bases; junction bases not matched to a gene: 4. Germline CDR1 reads SEHNR; CDR2 reads FQNEAQ (reference sequence). The CDR3 nucleotides are TGTGCCAGCAGCTTTTACGGACAGGGCACTGAAGCTTTCTTT. This sequence encodes CASSFYGQGTEAFF.

A single count supports this clone. The chain recombines TRBV27 with TRBJ2-7, with 8 bases aligning to TRBD1. The CDR3 loop spans 16 amino acids. The trim removed 6 bases at V and 1 base at J, leaving 11 bases unmatched. Germline V gene sequence: CDR1 MNHEY, CDR2 SMNVEV (reference sequence). CDR3 nucleotide sequence: TGTGCCAGCAGAGCTTTAGACAGGGGTTGGTCCTACGAGCAGTACTTC. This translates into CASRALDRGWSYEQYF.

The chain uses TRBV30 and TRBJ1-1, with a tentative D call TRBD1 (6 bases). CDR3 length equals 12 residues. Trimming left V 7 bases short and J 0 bases short, with 9 bases between. The germline V gene has CDR1 GTSNPN and CDR2 SVGIG (reference sequence). In DNA, the CDR3 is TGTGCCTCGAGGACAGTGAACACTGAAGCTTTCTTT. Translated: CASRTVNTEAFF.

There are a few counts of this clone. The chain combines TRBV2 with TRBJ1-1, with TRBD1 as a possible D gene (6 bases). Looked up from germline, CDR1 is SNHLY and CDR2 is FYNNEI. V was trimmed by 1 base and J by 1 base, leaving 13 bases between them. The length of the CDR3 is 16 residues. The DNA for the CDR3 is TGTGCCAGCAGTGAAGACCCGGGACACACGAACACTGAAGCTTTCTTT. Its protein is CASSEDPGHTNTEAFF.

The chain has TRBV6-5 and TRBJ2-1; 10 nucleotides match TRBD2. The CDR3 has 15 amino acids. V lost 4 bases to trimming and J lost 5 bases; unmatched junction nucleotides: 5. CDR1 and CDR2 from the germline V gene are MNHEY and SVGAGI. Written as DNA, the CDR3 is TGTGCCAGCAGTTTGCAAACTAGCGGGAACAATGAGCAGTTCTTC. The encoded protein is CASSLQTSGNNEQFF.

The chain is built from TRBV28 and TRBJ1-5, with 7 bases matching TRBD1. Per germline, CDR1 MDHEN and CDR2 SYDVKM. V shed 5 bases and J 0 bases; nucleotides not matched to a gene: 7. This CDR3 contains 16 residues. CDR3 amino acids: CASSPTTGTSNQPQHF. CDR3 nucleotide sequence: TGTGCCAGCAGTCCGACGACAGGGACTAGCAATCAGCCCCAGCATTTT.

The V gene is TRBV19, the J gene TRBJ2-3; 10 bases are a match to TRBD2. Losses at the gene ends were 3 bases for V and 3 bases for J; bases not matched to a gene: 9. Per the germline V gene, CDR1 is LNHDA and CDR2 is SQIVND (reference sequence). The CDR3 contains 17 residues. The CDR3 DNA reads as TGTGCCAGTAGTATGGGGGAGAAAGCGGGAGGGACAGATACGCAGTATTTT. Amino acid sequence: CASSMGEKAGGTDTQYF. The variable domain in full, with the rest retrieved from reference TRBV19 and TRBJ2-3, is DGGITQSPKYLFRKEGQNVTLSCEQNLNHDAMYWYRQDPGQGLRLIYYSQIVNDFQKGDIAEGYSVSREKKESFPLTVTSAQKNPTAFYLCASSMGEKAGGTDTQYFGPGTRLTVL.

The rearrangement joins TRBV5-1 to TRBJ2-6, with TRBD1 matching over 10 bases. V lost 3 bases to trimming and J lost 2 bases; unmatched junction nucleotides: 5. The CDR3 runs 17 residues. Looked up from germline, CDR1 is SGHRS and CDR2 is YFSETQ. The CDR3 DNA is TGCGCCAGCAGCTCGGGACAGGGGAGTACTGGGGCCAACGTCCTGACTTTC. It is translated as CASSSGQGSTGANVLTF.

The chain joins TRBV7-3 to TRBJ2-2, with 8 bases matching TRBD1. This CDR3 spans 14 amino acids. Germline-derived CDR1 and CDR2 are SGHTA and FQGTGA. V lost 5 bases, J lost 3 bases, and 2 bases stayed unmatched. CDR3 amino acids: CASSQTGDTGELFF. CDR3 DNA sequence: TGTGCCAGCAGCCAGACAGGGGACACCGGGGAGCTGTTTTTT. Full variable domain (outside the CDR3, taken from reference TRBV7-3 and TRBJ2-2): GAGVSQTPSNKVTEKGKYVELRCDPISGHTALYWYRQSLGQGPEFLIYFQGTGAADDSGLPNDRFFAVRPEGSVSTLKIQRTERGDSAVYLCASSQTGDTGELFFGEGSRLTVL.

This clone occurred many times. The rearrangement links TRBV20-1 to TRBJ2-3, with D hard to call. With 3 bases removed from V and 2 bases from J, the gap between germline ends came to 15 bases. From germline, CDR1 is DFQATT and CDR2 SNEGSKA (reference sequence). This CDR3 spans 15 amino acids. The CDR3, as DNA: TGCAGTGCTAGTTCGAGCGTGAAGGTCACAGATACGCAGTATTTT. It specifies CSASSSVKVTDTQYF.

The chain joins TRBV6-5 to TRBJ1-2; D may be TRBD1 (6 bases). This CDR3 is 13 amino acids long. V was clipped by 2 bases and J by 8 bases, with 12 bases between them. The germline gives CDR1 MNHEY, CDR2 SVGAGI. CDR3 sequence: CASSYRQGKGYTF. CDR3 in DNA: TGTGCCAGCAGTTACAGGCAGGGGAAAGGCTACACCTTC.

CDR3: CASSGTTGGSSTDTQYF. In DNA form, the CDR3 reads TGTGCCAGCAGTGGAACGACAGGGGGGTCTAGCACAGATACGCAGTATTTT. J is TRBJ2-3 and V is TRBV25-1; 9 nucleotides agree with TRBD1. V lost 4 bases to trimming and J lost 0 bases; unmatched junction nucleotides: 8. The CDR3 is made up of 17 amino acids. From germline, CDR1 is MGHDK and CDR2 SYGVNS. Using reference TRBV25-1 and TRBJ2-3 for the parts outside the CDR3, the full variable domain is EADIYQTPRYLVIGTGKKITLECSQTMGHDKMYWYQQDPGMELHLIHYSYGVNSTEKGDLSSESTVSRIRTEHFPLTLESARPSHTSQYLCASSGTTGGSSTDTQYFGPGTRLTVL.

This sequence joins TRBV12-3 or TRBV12-4 and TRBJ2-7; 7 bases map to TRBD1. V shed 3 bases, J shed 7 bases, and the junction held 6 bases outside the gene matches. The CDR3 has 13 residues. CDR3 in amino acids: CASSLRQGVEQYF. The CDR3 DNA reads TGTGCCAGCAGTTTGAGGCAGGGGGTAGAGCAGTACTTC.

As regards this clone: The junction differs from germline at one of its ends, possibly a read error. The rearrangement joins TRBV7-9 to TRBJ1-1; 8 bases line up with TRBD1. The V gene's germline CDR1 is SEHNR and CDR2 FQNEAQ (reference sequence). This CDR3 contains 14 residues. CDR3 coding DNA: TGTGCCAGCAGTTTAGGGGTGGGACAGGTCGAAGCTTTCTTT. This encodes CASSLGVGQVEAFF.

This clone was seen once. The J gene is TRBJ1-1, the V gene TRBV5-1; 11 bases are a match to TRBD1. The CDR3 contains 14 residues. V dropped 4 bases and J dropped 10; count of bases not matched to a gene: 9. Per germline, CDR1 SGHRS and CDR2 YFSETQ. Here the CDR3 reads CASSPGQGASSAFF. The CDR3, as DNA: TGCGCCAGCAGCCCAGGACAGGGGGCTTCTTCAGCTTTCTTT.

The V and J genes are TRBV27 and TRBJ1-1; D is uncertain. This CDR3 is built from 15 residues. The V gene's germline CDR1 is MNHEY and CDR2 SMNVEV (reference sequence). Trimming took 8 bases from V and 5 from J, leaving 21 bases between them. The CDR3 is CASRKDFPGRTEAFF. CDR3 DNA: TGTGCCAGCCGAAAAGATTTTCCGGGAAGGACTGAAGCTTTCTTT.